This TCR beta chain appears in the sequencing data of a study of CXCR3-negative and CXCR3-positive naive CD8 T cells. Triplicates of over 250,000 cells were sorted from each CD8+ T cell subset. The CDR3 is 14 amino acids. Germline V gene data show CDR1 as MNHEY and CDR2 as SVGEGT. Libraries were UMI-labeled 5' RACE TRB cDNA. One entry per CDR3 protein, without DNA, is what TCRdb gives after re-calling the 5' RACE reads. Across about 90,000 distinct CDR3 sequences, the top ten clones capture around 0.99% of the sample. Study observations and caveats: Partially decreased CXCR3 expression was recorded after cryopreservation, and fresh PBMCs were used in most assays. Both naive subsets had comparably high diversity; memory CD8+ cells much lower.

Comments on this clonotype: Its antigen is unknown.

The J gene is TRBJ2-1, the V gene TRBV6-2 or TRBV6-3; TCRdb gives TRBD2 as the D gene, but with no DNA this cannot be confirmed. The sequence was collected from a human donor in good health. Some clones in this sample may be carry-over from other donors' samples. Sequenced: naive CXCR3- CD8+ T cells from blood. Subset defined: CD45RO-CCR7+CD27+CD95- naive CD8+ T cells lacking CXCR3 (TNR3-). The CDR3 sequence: CASSYGRRDNEQFF.